The TCR beta chain described here comes from a study of blood T cell repertoires in COVID-19. About the study: Nucleic acid was either cDNA or gDNA, and it came from T cells, B-cell-depleted T cells, or PBMCs.

In the authors' methods: Cell counts per sample came from amplifying reference gene primers. Generated by immunoSEQ multiplex PCR, the TCRdb table keeps only in-frame clones and is missing some. D and trimming were read from the DNA, whereas the V and J calls and clone size are those reported in that table. The repertoire holds about 78,000 clones, with more than 60% as singletons. Sequenced sample: peripheral blood. The clonotype was recovered from a human donor in a cohort sampled during active COVID-19.

CDR3 nucleotide sequence: TGTGCCTGGAGCACATTGGAGGGTCAGCCCCAGCATTTT. Translating it yields CAWSTLEGQPQHF. The chain carries TRBV30 and TRBJ1-5; D not certain. The CDR3 runs 13 residues. The V end was cut by 3 bases, the J end by 6 bases, with 12 bases between. Germline V gene sequence: CDR1 GTSNPN, CDR2 SVGIG (reference sequence).